This paragraph covers one T cell receptor (beta chain) sequence. Using its own MiXCR run on the 5' RACE reads, TCRdb lists one record per CDR3 protein. The sample comprises 35,000 to 45,000 distinct CDR3 sequences, roughly an eighth of which are singletons, and approximately 15% rests with the top ten. These data belong to a study of early T cells in non-severe SARS-CoV-2 infection. CDR1 is SEHNR and CDR2 is FQNEAQ in the germline V gene (reference sequence). V lost 2 bases to trimming and J lost 0 bases, with 8 bases between them. The length of the CDR3 is 15 residues. This receptor was identified in an adult who was a healthcare worker with PCR-confirmed SARS-CoV-2 infection or an uninfected control (not recorded which). V is TRBV7-9 and J is TRBJ1-5; the D is unclear. The specimen sequenced was whole blood. In DNA, the CDR3 is TGTGCCAGCAGCTTATCGGCCGATAGCAATCAGCCCCAGCATTTT. Translated: CASSLSADSNQPQHF. Full variable domain (rest looked up from reference TRBV7-9 and TRBJ1-5): DTGVSQNPRHKITKRGQNVTFRCDPISEHNRLYWYRQTLGQGPEFLTYFQNEAQLEKSRLLSDRFSAERPKGSFSTLEIQRTEQGDSAMYLCASSLSADSNQPQHFGDGTRLSIL.